This T cell receptor (beta chain) was observed in a study of blood T cell repertoires in COVID-19. The V end was cut by 5 bases, the J end by 5 bases, with 21 bases between. This CDR3 is built from 17 residues. CDR1 and CDR2 (germline): SGHTA, FQGTGA. Generated by immunoSEQ multiplex PCR, the TCRdb table keeps only in-frame clones and is missing some. The table has nearly 40,000 clones, roughly 75% seen once. This chain connects TRBV7-3 to TRBJ1-4; the D gene is possibly TRBD1 (5 bases). This clonotype was obtained from a man of 80 years or more with active or convalescent COVID-19. Sequences were obtained from peripheral blood. The CDR3 region is CASSEFGEGSPNEKLFF. The CDR3 bases are TGTGCCAGCAGCGAATTCGGGGAGGGGAGCCCCAATGAAAAACTGTTTTTT. Full variable domain (outside the CDR3, taken from reference TRBV7-3 and TRBJ1-4): GAGVSQTPSNKVTEKGKYVELRCDPISGHTALYWYRQSLGQGPEFLIYFQGTGAADDSGLPNDRFFAVRPEGSVSTLKIQRTERGDSAVYLCASSEFGEGSPNEKLFFGSGTQLSVL.